A single T cell receptor beta chain is shown here with its context. Its specificity is unknown. The sample belongs to a study of yellow fever vaccine responses in identical twins. Findings of the study overall: Reports say the vaccine T cell response in twins looked partly convergent and partly personalized.

Germline-derived CDR1 and CDR2 are LGHNA and YNFKEQ. This CDR3 comprises 14 residues. The ends were cut back, 5 bases at V and 1 base at J, with 11 bases in the middle. MiXCR was run by TCRdb on the RT-PCR reads, yielding one entry per CDR3 protein. The data contain roughly 15,000 distinct CDR3 sequences, around 84% of them singletons. This receptor was taken from a woman between 18 and 29 years old who received the yellow fever vaccine. The specimen was T cells from blood (PBMCs), unsorted or a sorted subset (not recorded which), collected before or after yellow fever vaccination (not recorded which). The chain couples TRBV4-2 to TRBJ1-2; D ambiguous. CDR3 DNA sequence: TGTGCCAGCAGCACGGGATCGAATAACTATGGCTACACCTTC. Translation gives CASSTGSNNYGYTF.